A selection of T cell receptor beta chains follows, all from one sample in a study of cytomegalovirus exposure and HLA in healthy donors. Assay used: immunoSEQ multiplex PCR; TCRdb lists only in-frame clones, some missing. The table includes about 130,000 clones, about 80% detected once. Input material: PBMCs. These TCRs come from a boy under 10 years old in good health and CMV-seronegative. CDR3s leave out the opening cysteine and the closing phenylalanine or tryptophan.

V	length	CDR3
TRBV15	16	ATSRGRQGHTSPEKLF
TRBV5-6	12	ASSSGTASYGYT
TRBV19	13	ASSMGREMNTEAF
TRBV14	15	ASSQRAPLKGTGELF
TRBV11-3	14	ASSLDSGGLGHEQF
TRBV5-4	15	ASSFPGTGVITGELF
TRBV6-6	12	ASSYFGQGSIQY
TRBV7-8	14	ASSPPGGWSYNEQF
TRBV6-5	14	ASSLLAGEAYNEQF
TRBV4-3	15	ASSQVTGLAGRNEQF
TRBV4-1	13	ASSQFGQGNTEAF
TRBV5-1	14	ASSLEGTGGNSPLH
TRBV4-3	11	ASSPGTGPEAF
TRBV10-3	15	AISGLAGGSLRNEQF
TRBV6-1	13	ASSEGSSGPYEQY
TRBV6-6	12	ASSPGFSNQPQH
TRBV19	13	ASSIPGPYSQPQH
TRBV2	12	ASTWTGGGQPQH
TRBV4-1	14	ASSQPRTGGLAEAF
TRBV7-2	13	ASSPYGGGGYGYT
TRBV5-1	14	ASSLVADVPNYGYT
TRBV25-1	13	ASRTGGFSNEKLF
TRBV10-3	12	AISERGEGQPQH
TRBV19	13	ASSSWTVSQETQY
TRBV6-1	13	ASSSTGPSYNEQF
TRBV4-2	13	ASSQLAGRADTQY
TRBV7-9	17	ASSSIFRGQGALGNTIY
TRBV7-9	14	SSSSGKVEETGELF
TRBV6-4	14	ASSEIAGGPTDTQY
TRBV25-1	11	ASSVGGNQPQH
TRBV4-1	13	ASSQGERNTGELF
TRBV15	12	ATSRDRVTYEQY
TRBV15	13	ATSPGGLQGHGYT
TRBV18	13	ASSPQDISNQPQH
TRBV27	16	ASSLEGERGNFFYEQY
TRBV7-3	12	ASSSIAGSDTQY
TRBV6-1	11	ASTQGGVYGYT
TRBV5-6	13	ASSFFSVRTDTQY
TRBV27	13	ASTFSGENTGELF
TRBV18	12	ASSPQRGFDEQF
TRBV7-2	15	ASSLGQGTFSGREAF
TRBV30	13	AWSVKGVLNSPLH
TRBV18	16	ASSPGGRLFSGANVLT
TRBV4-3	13	ASSRSGGSGNTIY
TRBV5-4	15	ASNTIRGTGGEGEAF
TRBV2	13	ASSDSGERLGGYT
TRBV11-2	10	ASNLYSDTQY
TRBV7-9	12	ASSSQGVRDTQY
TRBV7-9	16	SSSSSRDRDGRNTEAF
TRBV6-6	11	ASRRGTEETQY
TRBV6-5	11	AGQGLVGTGYT
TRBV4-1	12	ASSQDSGNTEAF
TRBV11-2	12	ASSPGTGWYEQY
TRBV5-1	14	ASSPGHRGPLDEQF
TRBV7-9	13	ASSLQTALNYGYT
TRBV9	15	ASSVDPGQGVVNEQF
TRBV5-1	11	ASSGRNTGELF
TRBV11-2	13	ASSHDYGPAYEQY
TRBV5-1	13	ASSLGGGSNQPQH
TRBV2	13	ASSVNSGAIYEQF